This T cell receptor beta chain was sequenced for a study of CD4 T cells in relation to SARS-CoV-2 and coronaviruses. Study-level background: The negative reference was HIV-1 Nef peptide pool or peptide-free culture.

This clone showed up just a few times. The antigen remains undetermined. Some clones are missing from TCRdb's copy, which holds only in-frame ones; the method was immunoSEQ multiplex PCR. Of tens of thousands of clones in the sample, 72% were seen once. This CDR3 has 15 residues. Germline loops: CDR1 SGHTA, CDR2 FQGNSA. Deletions cut 3 bases from V and 5 bases from J, with 14 bases between. Study observations and caveats: In about 65% of donors, memory CD4+ clonotypes crossrecognized SARS-CoV-2 and at least one common cold coronavirus spike.

Before the COVID-19 pandemic, during about 2011-2019, CD4+ T cells were taken from unexposed donors. The cells were cultured for under 13 days before CD4+ T cells were isolated. The J gene is TRBJ1-5, the V gene TRBV7-2; a possible D gene is TRBD1 (6 bases). Material for sequencing was CD4+ T cells from PBMCs, cultured in vitro. The sequence was collected from a human donor in good health. CDR3 in amino acids: CASSFGQDRYQPQHF. The CDR3 nucleotides read TGTGCCAGCAGCTTCGGGCAGGACAGATATCAGCCCCAGCATTTT.